Listed below are T cell receptor beta chains from one sample, sequenced in a study of human T cells and chemical hapten exposure. TCRdb re-called the RACE reads with MiXCR, one entry per CDR3 protein. Of 300,000 to 400,000 distinct CDR3 sequences listed, 5.1% were seen once; the top ten hold roughly 2.6%. This material consisted of whole blood, taken in connection with sensitization to the hapten diphenylcyclopropenone (DPC). These receptors originate from a woman aged 45-59 years with alopecia areata. Some clones in this sample may be carry-over from other donors' samples. CDR3s include the opening cysteine and the closing phenylalanine or tryptophan. Each record gives: J gene, D gene, clone size, V gene, CDR3 length, CDR3 DNA, CDR3 protein. The D gene is left open where the match is weak. The size field is filled for only some rows; it gives once, few, many or a size class.

j_gene: TRBJ1-1; d_gene: -; abundance: few; v_gene: TRBV25-1; len: 15; CDR3nt: TGTGCCAGCAGTGAATCTAGACAGCTGAACACTGAAGCTTTCTTT; CDR3aa: CASSESRQLNTEAFF
j_gene: TRBJ2-1; d_gene: TRBD2; abundance: many; v_gene: TRBV4-3; len: 14; CDR3nt: TGCGCCAGCAGCCAAGAGGGAGGGGTCAATGAGCAGTTCTTC; CDR3aa: CASSQEGGVNEQFF
j_gene: TRBJ1-2; d_gene: -; abundance: many; v_gene: TRBV3-1; len: 16; CDR3nt: TGTGCCAGCAGCCAAGAGGGGCAGGGCCCCTCAGGAGGCTACACCTTC; CDR3aa: CASSQEGQGPSGGYTF
j_gene: TRBJ2-3; d_gene: -; abundance: -; v_gene: TRBV27; len: 14; CDR3nt: TGTGCCAGCAGTTTTCTTACAGGGCCAGATACGCAGTATTTT; CDR3aa: CASSFLTGPDTQYF
j_gene: TRBJ1-5; d_gene: TRBD1; abundance: -; v_gene: TRBV5-6; len: 15; CDR3nt: TGTGCCAGCAGCATGGGACAGCTTAGCAATCAGCCCCAGCATTTT; CDR3aa: CASSMGQLSNQPQHF
j_gene: TRBJ2-3; d_gene: -; abundance: few; v_gene: TRBV27; len: 14; CDR3nt: TGTGCCAGCAGTTTATACCGTCAAACCGATACGCAGTATTTT; CDR3aa: CASSLYRQTDTQYF
j_gene: TRBJ1-5; d_gene: -; abundance: -; v_gene: TRBV24-1; len: 13; CDR3nt: TGTGCCACCAGTGTTGGGCGCGAACAGCCCCAGCATTTT; CDR3aa: CATSVGREQPQHF
j_gene: TRBJ2-3; d_gene: -; abundance: many; v_gene: TRBV29-1; len: 14; CDR3nt: TGCAGCGTGGGGAGCGGTCCTAGCACAGATACGCAGTATTTT; CDR3aa: CSVGSGPSTDTQYF
j_gene: TRBJ1-1; d_gene: -; abundance: -; v_gene: TRBV12-3/TRBV12-4; len: 15; CDR3nt: TGTGCCAGCAGTCCCGACAGGTTCATGAACACTGAAGCTTTCTTT; CDR3aa: CASSPDRFMNTEAFF
j_gene: TRBJ2-1; d_gene: -; abundance: few; v_gene: TRBV9; len: 14; CDR3nt: TGTGCCAGCAGCGTAGGGGACTCGTGGAATGAGCAGTTCTTC; CDR3aa: CASSVGDSWNEQFF
j_gene: TRBJ2-4; d_gene: -; abundance: many; v_gene: TRBV23-1; len: 17; CDR3nt: TGCGCCAGCAGTCAACCCCAGGTCGCCCTAGCCAAAAACATTCAGTACTTC; CDR3aa: CASSQPQVALAKNIQYF
j_gene: TRBJ1-5; d_gene: -; abundance: -; v_gene: TRBV2; len: 12; CDR3nt: TGTGCCAGCAGTGGTCAGCGGCCGACCCAGCATTTT; CDR3aa: CASSGQRPTQHF
j_gene: TRBJ2-1; d_gene: TRBD1; abundance: few; v_gene: TRBV24-1; len: 15; CDR3nt: TGTGCCACCAGTGATCCCGGGACAGGGGAGAGTGAGCAGTTCTTC; CDR3aa: CATSDPGTGESEQFF
j_gene: TRBJ2-1; d_gene: TRBD2; abundance: few; v_gene: TRBV6-2/TRBV6-3; len: 15; CDR3nt: TGTGCCAGCAGCTCCTCTAGCGGGATTTACAATGAGCAGTTCTTC; CDR3aa: CASSSSSGIYNEQFF
j_gene: TRBJ2-7; d_gene: -; abundance: few; v_gene: TRBV3-1; len: 14; CDR3nt: TGTGCCAGCAGCCTCCCCGGGGGAGTTTACGAGCAGTACTTC; CDR3aa: CASSLPGGVYEQYF
j_gene: TRBJ1-5; d_gene: -; abundance: few; v_gene: TRBV20-1; len: 14; CDR3nt: TGCAGTGCGTCACTGGACAGCGCCACTCAGCCCCAGCATTTT; CDR3aa: CSASLDSATQPQHF
j_gene: TRBJ1-2; d_gene: TRBD1; abundance: few; v_gene: TRBV29-1; len: 11; CDR3nt: TGCAGCGTGAAGGGAGACAGGGCCTACACCTTC; CDR3aa: CSVKGDRAYTF
j_gene: TRBJ1-2; d_gene: -; abundance: -; v_gene: TRBV7-9; len: 14; CDR3nt: TGTGCCAGCAGCTACGGAGGACCTAACTATGGCTACACCTTC; CDR3aa: CASSYGGPNYGYTF
j_gene: TRBJ1-6; d_gene: -; abundance: few; v_gene: TRBV20-1; len: 14; CDR3nt: TGCAGTGCTAGAGATAACAGACAGAATTCACCCCTCCACTTT; CDR3aa: CSARDNRQNSPLHF
j_gene: TRBJ1-1; d_gene: -; abundance: few; v_gene: TRBV5-1; len: 16; CDR3nt: TGCGCCAGCAGCTTGGGGGGAGCCGGCGGGAACACTGAAGCTTTCTTT; CDR3aa: CASSLGGAGGNTEAFF
j_gene: TRBJ1-6; d_gene: -; abundance: many; v_gene: TRBV2; len: 13; CDR3nt: TGTGCCAGCAGACAGGGTCGAAATTCACCCCTCCACTTT; CDR3aa: CASRQGRNSPLHF
j_gene: TRBJ2-3; d_gene: TRBD2; abundance: many; v_gene: TRBV25-1; len: 16; CDR3nt: TGTGCCAGCAGTGGAAACAGGCGGGGGGGCACAGATACGCAGTATTTT; CDR3aa: CASSGNRRGGTDTQYF
j_gene: TRBJ1-2; d_gene: -; abundance: many; v_gene: TRBV5-1; len: 13; CDR3nt: TGCGCCAGCAGCCAGACAGGAGATTATGGCTACACCTTC; CDR3aa: CASSQTGDYGYTF
j_gene: TRBJ1-5; d_gene: TRBD1; abundance: -; v_gene: TRBV28; len: 14; CDR3nt: TGTGCCAGCAGTTTGGGACAGGGCAAACAGCCCCAGCATTTT; CDR3aa: CASSLGQGKQPQHF
j_gene: TRBJ2-5; d_gene: -; abundance: few; v_gene: TRBV20-1; len: 14; CDR3nt: TGCAGTGCTAGGGATCCGGGGACCCAAGAGACCCAGTACTTC; CDR3aa: CSARDPGTQETQYF
j_gene: TRBJ2-7; d_gene: TRBD2; abundance: few; v_gene: TRBV11-2; len: 16; CDR3nt: TGTGCCAGCAGCTTAGAAATAGCGGGAGACACAGCCGAGCAGTACTTC; CDR3aa: CASSLEIAGDTAEQYF
j_gene: TRBJ2-3; d_gene: -; abundance: few; v_gene: TRBV7-6; len: 16; CDR3nt: TGTGCCAGCAGCTTAGCCCCTCAGGGGATCACAGATACGCAGTATTTT; CDR3aa: CASSLAPQGITDTQYF
j_gene: TRBJ1-5; d_gene: TRBD1; abundance: many; v_gene: TRBV12-3/TRBV12-4; len: 14; CDR3nt: TGTGCCAGCAGCCCAGGGGGCTCGTTACAGCCCCAGCATTTT; CDR3aa: CASSPGGSLQPQHF
j_gene: TRBJ2-7; d_gene: -; abundance: many; v_gene: TRBV20-1; len: 13; CDR3nt: TGCAGTGCTCCCGACGCGAGCTCCTACGAGCAGTACTTC; CDR3aa: CSAPDASSYEQYF